This T cell receptor (beta chain) derives from a study of blood T cells in healthy people across ages. Combining a sample-barcoded 5' primer with a J-beta primer mix, a second PCR ran for 7 to 11 cycles. No fewer than 3 million CDR3-containing paired-end reads came from each sample. TCRdb reanalysed the 5' RACE reads using MiXCR and keeps one entry per CDR3 protein. Of about 570,000 distinct CDR3 sequences in the sample, over 25% are singletons; the top ten hold 3% to 4.5%. Each sample had at least 7 million PBMCs isolated. Total RNA was extracted at no less than 6 micrograms per sample. CDR3 length equals 16 residues. The germline CDR1 and CDR2 sequences are MNHEY and SVGAGI. The V gene lost 6 bases and the J gene lost 0 bases, with 17 bases spanning the gap. This sample also belongs to another study, concerning T cells of mothers and their children. That paper adds: Related mother-child pairs shared marginally more repertoire than unrelated pairs, though not significantly.

The TCR originated in a boy aged 2-9 years in good health. Sequencing used blood. The chain joins TRBV6-5 to TRBJ1-2; D may be TRBD1 (6 bases). CDR3 bases: TGTGCCAGCAGCTTAACAGGGAGGGTAGCTAACTATGGCTACACCTTC. Translated: CASSLTGRVANYGYTF.